The rows below give T cell receptor beta chains drawn from one sample of a study of cytomegalovirus exposure and HLA in healthy donors. The assay was immunoSEQ multiplex PCR, and TCRdb's table has in-frame clones only and misses some. The profile shows 140,000 or so clones, about 80% of them singletons. Material for sequencing was PBMCs. These TCRs come from a man in his forties or fifties in good health and CMV-seronegative. The CDR3 runs from the conserved cysteine through the conserved F or W. D genes are given only for firm matches. Rows give clone size only sometimes, using once, few, many, or a class for an expanded clone.

size	D	V	J	DNA	CDR3
-	-	TRBV5-8	TRBJ2-7	TGTGCCAGCAGCTCTCCTAGCACTCTCTTACCCTACGAGCAGTACTTC	CASSSPSTLLPYEQYF
-	TRBD2	TRBV2	TRBJ2-7	TGTGCCAGCAGTGTCCCCCGACTAGCGGGAAACTCCGAGCAGTACTTC	CASSVPRLAGNSEQYF
few	-	TRBV25-1	TRBJ2-5	TGTGCCAGCAGTGAATTTCAGGGCCCAGGCCCCAAAGAGACCCAGTACTTC	CASSEFQGPGPKETQYF
-	-	TRBV7-3	TRBJ1-2	TGTGCCAGCAGCTCCTCGGACATCGGGGGCTACACCTTC	CASSSSDIGGYTF
-	TRBD2	TRBV30	TRBJ2-7	TGTGCCTGGAGCCCGTCGTTCCTAGCGGGGGGTTACGAGCAGTACTTC	CAWSPSFLAGGYEQYF
-	-	TRBV4-1	TRBJ2-4	TGCGCCAGCAGCCCCGCCGGGGCGGGGGCGAACAGTCAGTACTTC	CASSPAGAGANSQYF
-	-	TRBV21-1	TRBJ1-5	TGTGCCAGCACCTGGACAGGGGGCGGGCGTAGTCAGCCCCAGCATTTT	CASTWTGGGRSQPQHF
-	TRBD1	TRBV18	TRBJ2-7	TGTGCCAGCACCCGGGACAGGAGTTCCCCCGAGCAGTACTTC	CASTRDRSSPEQYF
-	TRBD1	TRBV9	TRBJ2-3	TGTGCCAGCAGCCCGACGACAGGGGGAGTGCCGCAGTATTTT	CASSPTTGGVPQYF
once	TRBD2	TRBV9	TRBJ2-1	TGTGCCAGCAGCGCTAGCGGGCCATACAATGAGCAGTTCTTC	CASSASGPYNEQFF
few	-	TRBV11-2	TRBJ2-1	TGTGCCAGCAGCTTAGGGGGAGCTAGCGTCGATGAGCAGTTCTTC	CASSLGGASVDEQFF